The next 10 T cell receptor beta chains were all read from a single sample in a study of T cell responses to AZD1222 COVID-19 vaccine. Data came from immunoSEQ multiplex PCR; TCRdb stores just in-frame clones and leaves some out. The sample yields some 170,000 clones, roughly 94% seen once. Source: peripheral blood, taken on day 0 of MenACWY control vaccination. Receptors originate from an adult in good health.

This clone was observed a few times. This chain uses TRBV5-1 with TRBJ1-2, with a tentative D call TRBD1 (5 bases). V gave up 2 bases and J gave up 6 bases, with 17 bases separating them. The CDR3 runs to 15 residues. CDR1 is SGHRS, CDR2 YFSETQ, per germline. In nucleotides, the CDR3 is TGCGCCAGCAGCTTCGGGTCCGGAGGGGTCGATGGCTACACCTTC. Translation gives CASSFGSGGVDGYTF.

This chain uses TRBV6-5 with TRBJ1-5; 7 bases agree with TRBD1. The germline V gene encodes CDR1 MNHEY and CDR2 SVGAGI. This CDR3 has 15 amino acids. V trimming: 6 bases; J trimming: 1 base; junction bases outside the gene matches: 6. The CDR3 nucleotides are TGTGCCAGCAGGCATGACAGGGCCAGCAATCAGCCCCAGCATTTT. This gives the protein CASRHDRASNQPQHF.

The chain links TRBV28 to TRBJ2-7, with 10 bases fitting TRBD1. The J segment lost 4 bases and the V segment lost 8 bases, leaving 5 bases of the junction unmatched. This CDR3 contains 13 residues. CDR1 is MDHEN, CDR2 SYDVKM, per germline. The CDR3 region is CASRDRGRYEQYF. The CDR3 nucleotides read TGTGCCAGCCGGGACAGGGGTAGATACGAGCAGTACTTC.

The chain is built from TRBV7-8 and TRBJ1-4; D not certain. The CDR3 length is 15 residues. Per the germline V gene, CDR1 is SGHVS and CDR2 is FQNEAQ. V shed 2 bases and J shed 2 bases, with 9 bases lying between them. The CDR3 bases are TGTGCCAGCAGCTTAATAGGCCGTACTAATGAAAAACTGTTTTTT. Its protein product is CASSLIGRTNEKLFF.

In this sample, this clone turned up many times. CDR3 in amino acids: CASSPRMAGPTGQPQHF. The CDR3 nucleotides read TGTGCCAGCAGCCCCCGCATGGCGGGGCCAACGGGGCAGCCCCAGCATTTT. The rearrangement links TRBV3-1 (or the pseudogene TRBV3-2) to TRBJ1-5, with a possible D match to TRBD1 (5 bases). Germline V lookup: CDR1 LGHDT, CDR2 YNNKEL (reference sequence). The germline V and J ends were trimmed by 4 bases and 7 bases, with 23 bases remaining between them. This CDR3 has 17 amino acids.

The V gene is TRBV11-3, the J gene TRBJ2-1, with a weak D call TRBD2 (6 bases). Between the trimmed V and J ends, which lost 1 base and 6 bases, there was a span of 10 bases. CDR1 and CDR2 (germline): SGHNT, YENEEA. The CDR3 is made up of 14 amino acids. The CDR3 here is CASSLGAEGNEQFF. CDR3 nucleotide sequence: TGTGCCAGCAGCTTAGGGGCGGAGGGCAATGAGCAGTTCTTC.

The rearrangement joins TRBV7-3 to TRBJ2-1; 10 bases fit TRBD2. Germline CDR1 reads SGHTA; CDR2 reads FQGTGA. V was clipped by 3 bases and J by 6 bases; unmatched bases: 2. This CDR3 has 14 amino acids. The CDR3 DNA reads TGTGCCAGCAGCTTCAGCGGGAGGGCCAATGAGCAGTTCTTC. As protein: CASSFSGRANEQFF.

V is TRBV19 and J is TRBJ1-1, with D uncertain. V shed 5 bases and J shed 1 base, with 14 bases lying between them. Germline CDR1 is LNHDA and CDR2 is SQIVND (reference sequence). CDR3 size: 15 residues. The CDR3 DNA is TGTGCCAGTAGTCAATACCGATACCGGAACACTGAAGCTTTCTTT. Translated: CASSQYRYRNTEAFF.

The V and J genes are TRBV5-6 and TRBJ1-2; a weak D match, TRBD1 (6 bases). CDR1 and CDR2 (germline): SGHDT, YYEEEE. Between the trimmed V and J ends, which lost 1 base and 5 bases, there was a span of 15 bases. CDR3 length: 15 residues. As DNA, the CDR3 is TGTGCCAGCAGCTTGAACAGTAGGGGGGTTTATGGCTACACCTTC. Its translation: CASSLNSRGVYGYTF.

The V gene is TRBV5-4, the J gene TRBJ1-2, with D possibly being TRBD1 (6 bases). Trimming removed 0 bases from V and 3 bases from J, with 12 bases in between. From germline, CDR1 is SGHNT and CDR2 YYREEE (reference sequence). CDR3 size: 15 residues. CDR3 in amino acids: CASSLALDSDYGYTF. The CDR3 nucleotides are TGTGCCAGCAGCTTGGCCTTGGACAGTGACTATGGCTACACCTTC.